One sample yielded the 28 T cell receptor beta chains listed below, sequenced in a study of fetal regulatory T cell absence and autoimmunity. TCRdb's copy holds only in-frame clones and misses some; the assay was immunoSEQ multiplex PCR. In the table there are just over 45,000 clones, approximately 83% of which are singletons. The specimen sequenced was cord blood. The receptors come from a newborn boy with IPEX syndrome.

The CDR3 DNA is TGTGCCATATACCAGGGGACTGGAAACACCATATATTTT. This sequence encodes CAIYQGTGNTIYF. The chain is built from TRBV6-1 and TRBJ1-3; TRBD1 might be the D (6 bases). Trimming stripped 10 bases from V and 2 bases from J, with 12 bases between. The germline CDR1 and CDR2 sequences are MNHNS and SASEGT. This CDR3 contains 13 residues.

V usage is TRBV2 and J usage is TRBJ2-1; 11 nucleotides match TRBD1. The junction had 1 base not matched to a gene; V was cut back by 3 bases and J by 0 bases. The CDR3 has 16 amino acids. Germline lookup yields CDR1 SNHLY and CDR2 FYNNEI. The DNA for the CDR3 is TGTGCCAGCAGTGATGGGACAGGGGGCTCCTACAATGAGCAGTTCTTC. Translation gives CASSDGTGGSYNEQFF. Filled out from reference TRBV2 and TRBJ2-1, the complete variable domain reads EPEVTQTPSHQVTQMGQEVILRCVPISNHLYFYWYRQILGQKVEFLVSFYNNEISEKSEIFDDQFSVERPDGSNFTLKIRSTKLEDSAMYFCASSDGTGGSYNEQFFGPGTRLTVL.

This clone showed up just a few times. This chain uses TRBV5-5 with TRBJ2-7; unclear D gene. V lost 1 base to trimming and J lost 3 bases, with 8 bases between them. The CDR3 covers 13 residues. Germline CDR1 and CDR2: SGHKS and YYEKEE (reference sequence). This chain's CDR3 is CASSLRISYEQYF. CDR3 nucleotides: TGTGCCAGCAGCTTGAGGATCAGCTACGAGCAGTACTTC.

The CDR3 bases are TGTGCCAGCAGTAAGGGGTACGAGCAGTACTTC. Translating gives CASSKGYEQYF. The rearrangement joins TRBV6-5 to TRBJ2-7; possibly TRBD1 for D (5 bases). The ends were cut back, 5 bases at V and 4 bases at J, with 6 bases in the middle. The CDR3 totals 11 residues. Germline V gene lookup returns CDR1 MNHEY and CDR2 SVGAGI.

The chain carries TRBV6-6 and TRBJ2-7; D unresolved. V lost 11 bases and J 0 bases, leaving 5 bases between the germline ends. Germline loops: CDR1 MNHNY, CDR2 SVGAGI (reference sequence). The CDR3 extends over 10 amino acids. CDR3 sequence reads: CAGSSYEQYF. The CDR3 region has the DNA TGTGCCGGTAGCTCCTACGAGCAGTACTTC.

This clone has only a few counts. The chain uses TRBV2 and TRBJ2-7; 11 bases are shared with TRBD2. CDR1 and CDR2 (germline): SNHLY, FYNNEI. The J segment lost 4 bases and the V segment lost 7 bases, leaving 9 bases of the junction unmatched. The CDR3 length is 15 residues. For the CDR3, the DNA is TGTGCCAGCACTTTCCTAGCGGGAGGTTATTACGAGCAGTACTTC. This gives the protein CASTFLAGGYYEQYF.

This clone was seen a handful of times. The chain couples TRBV7-2 to TRBJ1-6, with 11 bases fitting TRBD1. Germline V gene sequence: CDR1 SGHTA, CDR2 FQGNSA. This CDR3 has 15 residues. Trimming cost V 6 bases and J 10 bases; bases outside gene matches: 8. The CDR3 DNA is TGTGCCAGCAGGTGGACAGGGGGCCTTGGATCACCCCTCCACTTT. Protein sequence: CASRWTGGLGSPLHF.

The J gene is TRBJ1-1, the V gene TRBV4-1; TRBD1 aligns across 7 bases. The CDR3 runs to 14 residues. Per germline, CDR1 MGHRA and CDR2 YSYEKL. Trimming removed 3 bases from V and 6 bases from J; junction bases left unmatched: 7. The CDR3 loop is CASSHPTGMAEAFF. CDR3 coding DNA: TGCGCCAGCAGCCACCCGACAGGGATGGCTGAAGCTTTCTTT.

A single count supports this clone. The CDR3 DNA follows: TGTGCCAGCAGCTTCCCCCGGGGCACTGAAGCTTTCTTT. Residues: CASSFPRGTEAFF. V usage is TRBV7-9 and J usage is TRBJ1-1; no clear D gene. Germline V gene data show CDR1 as SEHNR and CDR2 as FQNEAQ (reference sequence). The CDR3 spans 13 residues. The V gene lost 3 bases and the J gene lost 4 bases, with 9 bases spanning the gap.

This clone has only one observation. This sequence joins TRBV7-9 and TRBJ2-5; D tentatively fits TRBD1 or TRBD2 (5 bases each). The CDR3 loop spans 14 amino acids. Trimming took off 3 bases at V and 6 bases at J, with 14 bases between the two ends. Germline CDR1 is SEHNR and CDR2 is FQNEAQ (reference sequence). CDR3 coding DNA: TGTGCCAGCAGCTTCGGTTACGGGGCACAGACCCAGTACTTC. Translated, it gives CASSFGYGAQTQYF.

The rearrangement uses TRBV5-1 and TRBJ2-3; D is uncertain. The CDR3 is 13 residues long. Looked up from germline, CDR1 is SGHRS and CDR2 is YFSETQ. Trimming removed 0 bases at V and 6 bases at J, with 8 bases between. The CDR3, as DNA: TGCGCCAGCAGCTTGGCCAGTCCCGATACGCAGTATTTT. It encodes CASSLASPDTQYF.

This clone was counted between two and nine times. The gene calls are TRBV7-9 and TRBJ1-5; TRBD1 matches at 9 bases. The CDR3 has 14 residues. Unmatched junction bases numbered 3, after V lost 5 bases and J lost 4 bases. The germline V gene encodes CDR1 SEHNR and CDR2 FQNEAQ (reference sequence). The CDR3 is CASSPDRGNQPQHF. For the CDR3, the DNA is TGTGCCAGCAGCCCGGACAGGGGAAATCAGCCCCAGCATTTT.

The chain has TRBV30 and TRBJ2-7; weak D call: TRBD1 (5 bases). This CDR3 is 11 amino acids long. V shed 1 base and J shed 4 bases, with 5 bases lying between them. CDR1 and CDR2 (germline): GTSNPN, SVGIG (reference sequence). Here the CDR3 DNA reads TGTGCCTGGAGTGGACAGTACGAGCAGTACTTC. Amino acid sequence: CAWSGQYEQYF. Supplemented by reference TRBV30 and TRBJ2-7, the full variable domain reads SQTIHQWPATLVQPVGSPLSLECTVEGTSNPNLYWYRQAAGRGLQLLFYSVGIGQISSEVPQNLSASRPQDRQFILSSKKLLLSDSGFYLCAWSGQYEQYFGPGTRLTVT.

The chain combines TRBV11-3 with TRBJ2-1; no definite D call. The length of the CDR3 is 14 residues. V lost 1 base and J lost 1, with 5 bases in between. The germline V gene encodes CDR1 SGHNT and CDR2 YENEEA. DNA for the CDR3: TGTGCCAGCAGCTTAGGACTTTCCTACAATGAGCAGTTCTTC. Encoded protein: CASSLGLSYNEQFF.

V usage is TRBV11-3 and J usage is TRBJ2-5; the match to TRBD2 covers 13 bases. Unmatched junction bases numbered 19, after V lost 4 bases and J lost 5 bases. Per germline, CDR1 SGHNT and CDR2 YENEEA. The CDR3 extends over 20 amino acids. In nucleotides, the CDR3 is TGTGCCAGCAGCTCCGCCCCCGGGACTAGCGGGGAATCTCTGGTCGAGACCCAGTACTTC. Residues: CASSSAPGTSGESLVETQYF.

This CDR3 reads CASSAQETQYF. The DNA for the CDR3 is TGTGCCAGCAGTGCCCAAGAGACCCAGTACTTC. The V and J genes are TRBV6-5 and TRBJ2-5; D is unresolved. The CDR3 has 11 residues. CDR1 and CDR2 from the germline V gene are MNHEY and SVGAGI. V was trimmed by 5 bases and J by 1 base, leaving 2 bases between them.

This chain links TRBV29-1 with TRBJ1-4; perhaps TRBD1 as D (5 bases). The V end lost 5 bases, the J end lost 8 bases, and 15 bases lay between the germline ends. Germline V gene lookup returns CDR1 SQVTM and CDR2 ANQGSEA. This CDR3 has 13 amino acids. CDR3 sequence reads: CSVTGASGEKLFF. The CDR3 bases are TGCAGCGTTACCGGGGCCTCGGGGGAAAAACTGTTTTTT.

The V call is TRBV29-1, the J call TRBJ2-3, with D hard to call. In germline, CDR1 is SQVTM, CDR2 ANQGSEA. The CDR3 covers 12 residues. V dropped 1 base and J dropped 2 bases, with 4 bases sitting between them. CDR3 DNA sequence: TGCAGCGTTGAAGCTGCCACAGATACGCAGTATTTT. It codes for CSVEAATDTQYF.

This chain links TRBV18 with TRBJ2-5; TRBD1 aligns across 11 bases. The CDR3 loop spans 14 amino acids. Trimming took 3 bases from V and 5 from J; bases not matched to a gene: 2. CDR1 KGHSH and CDR2 LQKENI come from the germline V gene. The CDR3 coding sequence is TGTGCCAGCTCACCCAGGACAGGGGGCGAGACCCAGTACTTC. Its translation: CASSPRTGGETQYF.

This chain uses TRBV9 with TRBJ2-7; D tentatively fits TRBD1 or TRBD2 (6 bases each). Trimming stripped 3 bases from V and 0 bases from J, with 16 bases between. Per germline, CDR1 SGDLS and CDR2 YYNGEE. The CDR3 runs 16 residues. The CDR3 loop is CASSAGDTAHSYEQYF. Here the CDR3 DNA reads TGTGCCAGCAGCGCGGGGGACACAGCCCACTCCTACGAGCAGTACTTC.

The J gene is TRBJ1-3, the V gene TRBV7-2; 7 nucleotides align to TRBD1. Germline V gene lookup returns CDR1 SGHTA and CDR2 FQGNSA. Trimming at V came to 2 bases and at J to 2 bases, leaving 3 bases not matched to a gene. The CDR3 sequence is 15 residues long. CDR3 amino acids: CASSLSRGPGNTIYF. CDR3 nucleotide sequence: TGTGCCAGCAGCTTAAGTAGGGGGCCTGGAAACACCATATATTTT.

V and J are TRBV13 and TRBJ1-1; D possibly corresponds to TRBD1 (5 bases). V was shortened by 2 bases and J by 4 bases, with 5 bases between the two germline ends. The CDR3 runs 12 residues. Germline V gene data show CDR1 as PRHDT and CDR2 as FYEKMQ (reference sequence). The DNA for the CDR3 is TGTGCCAGCAGCTTAACAGGCACTGAAGCTTTCTTT. It codes for CASSLTGTEAFF.

The chain combines TRBV19 with TRBJ2-2, with 10 nucleotides matching TRBD2. The germline V gene encodes CDR1 LNHDA and CDR2 SQIVND (reference sequence). Unmatched junction bases numbered 0, after V lost 2 bases and J lost 3 bases. The CDR3 loop spans 15 amino acids. The CDR3 loop reads CASSILAGDTGELFF. DNA of the CDR3: TGTGCCAGTAGTATACTAGCGGGAGACACCGGGGAGCTGTTTTTT. Using reference TRBV19 and TRBJ2-2 for the parts outside the CDR3, the full variable domain is DGGITQSPKYLFRKEGQNVTLSCEQNLNHDAMYWYRQDPGQGLRLIYYSQIVNDFQKGDIAEGYSVSREKKESFPLTVTSAQKNPTAFYLCASSILAGDTGELFFGEGSRLTVL.

This clone was picked up one time. The genes are TRBV5-4 and TRBJ2-1, with D perhaps being TRBD1 or TRBD2 (5 bases each). CDR1 is SGHNT, CDR2 YYREEE, per germline (reference sequence). V gave up 3 bases and J gave up 5 bases, with 15 bases separating them. The CDR3 length is 15 residues. Here the CDR3 reads CASSSRGTLNNEQFF. The CDR3 nucleotides are TGTGCCAGCAGCTCCCGTGGGACCCTGAACAATGAGCAGTTCTTC.

This chain links TRBV10-3 with TRBJ2-7; the D is unclear. V was trimmed by 7 bases and J by 1 base, leaving 11 bases between them. CDR1 ENHRY and CDR2 SYGVKD come from the germline V gene. The length of the CDR3 is 13 residues. The DNA for the CDR3 is TGTGCCATCACAACAAGCGAGTCCTACGAGCAGTACTTC. This encodes CAITTSESYEQYF.

The DNA of the CDR3 is TGTGCCACCAGCAGAGATTCTACGTGGGGTGCAGATACGCAGTATTTT. This encodes CATSRDSTWGADTQYF. The chain recombines TRBV15 with TRBJ2-3, with D unclear. Germline assignment: CDR1 LNHNV and CDR2 YYDKDF (reference sequence). The CDR3 is made up of 16 amino acids. V was cut by 0 bases and J by 4 bases, with 14 bases left in between.

This chain joins TRBV5-1 and TRBJ2-5; the match to TRBD2 covers 9 bases. CDR1 is SGHRS and CDR2 is YFSETQ in the germline V gene. The trim removed 0 bases at V and 4 bases at J, leaving 7 bases unmatched. The CDR3 contains 16 residues. The CDR3 protein is CASSLVAGEVGETQYF. In DNA form, the CDR3 reads TGCGCCAGCAGCTTGGTAGCGGGAGAAGTGGGAGAGACCCAGTACTTC.

This sequence joins TRBV27 and TRBJ2-2; no definite D call. Germline V gene sequence: CDR1 MNHEY, CDR2 SMNVEV (reference sequence). V was cut by 0 bases and J by 4 bases, with 3 bases left in between. This CDR3 has 13 residues. DNA for the CDR3: TGTGCCAGCAGTTTATCGGTCACCGGGGAGCTGTTTTTT. Protein product: CASSLSVTGELFF.